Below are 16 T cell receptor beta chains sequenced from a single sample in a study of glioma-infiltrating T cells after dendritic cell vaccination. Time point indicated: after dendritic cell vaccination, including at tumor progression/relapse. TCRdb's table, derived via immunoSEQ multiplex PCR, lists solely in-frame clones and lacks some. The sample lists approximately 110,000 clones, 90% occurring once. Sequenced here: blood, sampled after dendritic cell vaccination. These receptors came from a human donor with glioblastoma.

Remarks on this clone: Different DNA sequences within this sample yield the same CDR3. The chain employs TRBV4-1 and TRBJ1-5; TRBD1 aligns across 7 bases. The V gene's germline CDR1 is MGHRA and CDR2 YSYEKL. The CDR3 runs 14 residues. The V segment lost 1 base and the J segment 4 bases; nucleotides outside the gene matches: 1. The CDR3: CASSQGQGNQPQHF. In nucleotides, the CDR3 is TGCGCCAGCAGCCAAGGACAGGGAAATCAGCCCCAGCATTTT.

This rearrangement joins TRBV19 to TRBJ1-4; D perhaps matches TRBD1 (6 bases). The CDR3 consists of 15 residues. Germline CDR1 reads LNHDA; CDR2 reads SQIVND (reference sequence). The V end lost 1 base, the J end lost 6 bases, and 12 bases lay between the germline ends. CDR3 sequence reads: CASSIAGTRDEKLFF. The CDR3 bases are TGTGCCAGTAGTATAGCCGGGACAAGGGATGAAAAACTGTTTTTT.

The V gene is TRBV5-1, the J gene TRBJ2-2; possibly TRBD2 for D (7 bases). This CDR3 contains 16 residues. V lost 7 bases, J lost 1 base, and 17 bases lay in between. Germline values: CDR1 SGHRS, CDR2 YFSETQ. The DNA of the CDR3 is TGCGCCAGCGGGGGGGGCCGGGACATGAACACCGGGGAGCTGTTTTTT. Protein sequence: CASGGGRDMNTGELFF.

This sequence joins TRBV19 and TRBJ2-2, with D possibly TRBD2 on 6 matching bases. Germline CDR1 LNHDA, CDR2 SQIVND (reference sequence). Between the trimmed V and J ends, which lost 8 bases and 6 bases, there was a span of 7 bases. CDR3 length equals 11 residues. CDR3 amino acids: CASPGAGELFF. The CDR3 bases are TGTGCCAGTCCGGGGGCCGGGGAGCTGTTTTTT.

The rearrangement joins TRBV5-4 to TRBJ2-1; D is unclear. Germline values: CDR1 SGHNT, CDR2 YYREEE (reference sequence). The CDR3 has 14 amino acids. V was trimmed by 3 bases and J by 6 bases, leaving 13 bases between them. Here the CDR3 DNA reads TGTGCCAGCAGCTCACGTGCCCCAGTCAATGAGCAGTTCTTC. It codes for CASSSRAPVNEQFF.

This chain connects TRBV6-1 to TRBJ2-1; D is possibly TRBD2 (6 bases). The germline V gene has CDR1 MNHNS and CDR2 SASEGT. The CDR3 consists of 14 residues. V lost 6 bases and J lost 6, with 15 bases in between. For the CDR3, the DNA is TGTGCCAGCAGGGAGGGACGCCAGGCCAATGAGCAGTTCTTC. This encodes CASREGRQANEQFF.

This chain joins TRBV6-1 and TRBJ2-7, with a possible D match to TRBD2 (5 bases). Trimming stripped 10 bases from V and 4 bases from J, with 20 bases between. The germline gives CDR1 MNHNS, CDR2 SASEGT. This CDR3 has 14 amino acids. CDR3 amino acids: CATIQDLWRYEQYF. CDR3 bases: TGTGCCACCATTCAGGACTTGTGGCGGTACGAGCAGTACTTC.

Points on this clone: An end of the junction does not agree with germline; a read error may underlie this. In nucleotides, the CDR3 is TGCGCCAGCCGCCACGCAGGAAGCACCGGGGAGCTGTTTTTT. Residues: CASRHAGSTGELFF. The chain recombines TRBV4-1 with TRBJ2-2; no reliable D call. Germline CDR1 reads MGHRA; CDR2 reads YSYEKL. This CDR3 is 14 amino acids long.

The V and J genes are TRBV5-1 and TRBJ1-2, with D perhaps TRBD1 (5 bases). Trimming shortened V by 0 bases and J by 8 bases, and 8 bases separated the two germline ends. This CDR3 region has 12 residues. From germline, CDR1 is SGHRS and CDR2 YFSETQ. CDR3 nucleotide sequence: TGCGCCAGCAGCTTGGCGGGGGACGGCTACACCTTC. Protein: CASSLAGDGYTF.

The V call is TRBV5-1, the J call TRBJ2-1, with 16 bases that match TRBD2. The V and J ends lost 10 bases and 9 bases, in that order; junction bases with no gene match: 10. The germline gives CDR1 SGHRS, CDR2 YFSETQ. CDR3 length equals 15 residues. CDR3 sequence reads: CASQGGLAGGSEQFF. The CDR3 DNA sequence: TGCGCCTCCCAGGGGGGACTAGCGGGAGGGAGTGAGCAGTTCTTC.

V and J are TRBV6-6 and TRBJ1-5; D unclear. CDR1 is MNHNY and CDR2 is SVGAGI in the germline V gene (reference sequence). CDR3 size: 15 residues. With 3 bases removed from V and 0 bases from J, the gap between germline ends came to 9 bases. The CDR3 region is CASSYLTGSNQPQHF. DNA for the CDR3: TGTGCCAGCAGTTATCTTACGGGTAGCAATCAGCCCCAGCATTTT.

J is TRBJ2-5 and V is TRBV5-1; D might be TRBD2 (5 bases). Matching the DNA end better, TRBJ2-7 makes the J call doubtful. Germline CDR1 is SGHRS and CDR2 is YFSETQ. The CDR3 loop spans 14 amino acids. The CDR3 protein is CASSEAAEDYEQYF. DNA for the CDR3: TGCGCCAGCAGCGAAGCCGCGGAGGACTACGAGCAGTACTTC.

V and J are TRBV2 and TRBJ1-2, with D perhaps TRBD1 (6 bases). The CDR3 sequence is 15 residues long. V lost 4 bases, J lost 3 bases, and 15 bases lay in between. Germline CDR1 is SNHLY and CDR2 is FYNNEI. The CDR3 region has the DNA TGTGCCAGCAGTGTCGACAGGAAGGCTCACTATGGCTACACCTTC. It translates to CASSVDRKAHYGYTF.

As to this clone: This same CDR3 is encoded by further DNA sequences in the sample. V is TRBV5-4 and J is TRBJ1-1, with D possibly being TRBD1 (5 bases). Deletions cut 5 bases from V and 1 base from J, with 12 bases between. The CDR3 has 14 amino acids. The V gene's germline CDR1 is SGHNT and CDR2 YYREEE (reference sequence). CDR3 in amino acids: CASSQDRGNTEAFF. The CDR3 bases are TGTGCCAGCAGTCAAGATAGGGGGAACACTGAAGCTTTCTTT.

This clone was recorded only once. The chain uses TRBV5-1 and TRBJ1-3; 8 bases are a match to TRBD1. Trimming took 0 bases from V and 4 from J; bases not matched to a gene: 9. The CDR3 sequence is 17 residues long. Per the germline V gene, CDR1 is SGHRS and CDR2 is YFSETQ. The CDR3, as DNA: TGCGCCAGCAGCTTGGTATCGGGGACAGGATTAGGAAACACCATATATTTT. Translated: CASSLVSGTGLGNTIYF.

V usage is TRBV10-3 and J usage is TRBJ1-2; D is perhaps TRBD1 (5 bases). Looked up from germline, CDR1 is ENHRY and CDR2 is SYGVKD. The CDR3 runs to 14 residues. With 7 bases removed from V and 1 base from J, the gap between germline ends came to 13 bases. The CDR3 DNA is TGTGCCATCACCCCTTGGGGCCTTAACTATGGCTACACCTTC. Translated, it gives CAITPWGLNYGYTF.